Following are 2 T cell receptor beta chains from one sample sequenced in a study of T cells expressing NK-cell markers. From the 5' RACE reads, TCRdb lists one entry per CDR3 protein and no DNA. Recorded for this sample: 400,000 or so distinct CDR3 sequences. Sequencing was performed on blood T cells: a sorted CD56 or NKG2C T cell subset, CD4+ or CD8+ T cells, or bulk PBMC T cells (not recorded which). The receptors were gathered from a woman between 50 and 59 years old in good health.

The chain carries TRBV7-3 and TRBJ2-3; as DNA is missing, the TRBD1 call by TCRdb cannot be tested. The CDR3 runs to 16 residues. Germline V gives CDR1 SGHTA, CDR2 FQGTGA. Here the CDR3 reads CASSLRGGSRRNTQYF.

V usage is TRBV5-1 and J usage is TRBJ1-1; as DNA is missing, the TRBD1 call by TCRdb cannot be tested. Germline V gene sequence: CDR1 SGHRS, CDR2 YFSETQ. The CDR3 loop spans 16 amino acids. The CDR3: CASSSWERDMNTEAFF.